Listed below are T cell receptor beta chains from one sample, sequenced in a study of regulatory T cells in long-lasting Graves disease. Each CDR3 protein gets one entry after TCRdb re-called the multiplex PCR reads with MiXCR. Of roughly 350,000 distinct CDR3 sequences listed, approximately 15% are singletons. A further study also used this sample, focusing on T cells in Graves' hyperthyroidism and ophthalmopathy.

The specimen comprised peripheral blood mononuclear cells (PBMCs), sampled at new diagnosis, from a patient treated with antithyroid drugs. Receptors were obtained from a man between 40 and 49 years old with Graves disease. CDR3s include the opening cysteine and the closing phenylalanine or tryptophan. D genes are given only for firm matches. Size is omitted from some rows. Given values are once, few, many or a class for expanded clones.

d_call,v_call,j_call,clone_size,cdr3_aa,cdr3_nt
-,TRBV28,TRBJ2-7,many,CASRGASSYEQYF,TGTGCCAGCAGAGGGGCCAGCTCCTACGAGCAGTACTTC
TRBD1,TRBV2,TRBJ2-7,few,CASSFGQEVHEQYF,TGTGCCAGCAGTTTTGGACAGGAGGTCCACGAGCAGTACTTC
-,TRBV30,TRBJ2-6,many,CAWGTLGLSGANVLTF,TGTGCCTGGGGCACTTTGGGCCTATCTGGGGCCAACGTCCTGACTTTC
-,TRBV7-6,TRBJ2-2,few,CASSLSRKNTGELFF,TGTGCCAGCAGCCTTTCTCGAAAGAACACCGGGGAGCTGTTTTTT
TRBD2,TRBV2,TRBJ2-7,-,CASFSGGESYEQYF,TGTGCCAGCTTTAGCGGGGGGGAATCCTACGAGCAGTACTTC
-,TRBV20-1,TRBJ2-6,many,CSAPPGSGANVLTF,TGCAGTGCCCCGCCCGGCTCTGGGGCCAACGTCCTGACTTTC
-,TRBV27,TRBJ2-2,many,CASSIQGNTGELFF,TGTGCCAGCAGTATACAGGGTAACACCGGGGAGCTGTTTTTT
TRBD2,TRBV6-1,TRBJ2-5,many,CASSPMTSGDVEETQYF,TGTGCCAGCAGTCCAATGACTAGCGGGGATGTTGAGGAGACCCAGTACTTC
-,TRBV12-3/TRBV12-4,TRBJ2-7,-,CASSWGDVREQYF,TGTGCCAGCAGTTGGGGGGACGTCCGCGAGCAGTACTTC
TRBD1,TRBV7-9,TRBJ1-2,few,CASSSLDREGYGYTF,TGTGCCAGCAGCTCCTTGGACAGGGAAGGCTATGGCTACACCTTC
-,TRBV9,TRBJ2-6,-,CASSPTLGWSGANVLTF,TGTGCCAGCAGCCCCACCTTAGGGTGGTCTGGGGCCAACGTCCTGACTTTC
TRBD2,TRBV30,TRBJ2-1,-,CAWSAGLVHFF,TGTGCCTGGAGTGCGGGACTAGTGCACTTCTTC
-,TRBV28,TRBJ1-2,few,CASSFMSRRYYGYTF,TGTGCCAGCAGTTTCATGAGCAGGAGGTACTATGGCTACACCTTC